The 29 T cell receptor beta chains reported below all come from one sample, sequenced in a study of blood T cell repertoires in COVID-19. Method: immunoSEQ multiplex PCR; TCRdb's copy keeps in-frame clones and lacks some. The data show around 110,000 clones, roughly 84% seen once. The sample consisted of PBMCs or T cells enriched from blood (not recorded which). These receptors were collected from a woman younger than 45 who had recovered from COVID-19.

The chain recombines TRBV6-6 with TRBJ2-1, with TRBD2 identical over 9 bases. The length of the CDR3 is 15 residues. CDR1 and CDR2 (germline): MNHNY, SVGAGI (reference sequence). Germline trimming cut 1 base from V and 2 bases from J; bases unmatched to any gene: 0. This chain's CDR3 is CASSYLAGAYNEQFF. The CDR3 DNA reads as TGTGCCAGCAGTTACTTAGCGGGAGCCTACAATGAGCAGTTCTTC.

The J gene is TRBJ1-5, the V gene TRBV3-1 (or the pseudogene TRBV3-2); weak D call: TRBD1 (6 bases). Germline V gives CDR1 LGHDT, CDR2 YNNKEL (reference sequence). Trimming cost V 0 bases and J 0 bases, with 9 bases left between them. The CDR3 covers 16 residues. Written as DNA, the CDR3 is TGTGCCAGCAGCCAAGAAACAGGGTATAGCAATCAGCCCCAGCATTTT. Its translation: CASSQETGYSNQPQHF.

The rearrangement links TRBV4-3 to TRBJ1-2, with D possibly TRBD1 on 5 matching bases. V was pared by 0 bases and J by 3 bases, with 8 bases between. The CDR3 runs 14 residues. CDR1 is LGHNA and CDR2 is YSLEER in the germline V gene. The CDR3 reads CASSQDRGDYGYTF. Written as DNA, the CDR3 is TGCGCCAGCAGCCAAGATCGGGGGGACTATGGCTACACCTTC.

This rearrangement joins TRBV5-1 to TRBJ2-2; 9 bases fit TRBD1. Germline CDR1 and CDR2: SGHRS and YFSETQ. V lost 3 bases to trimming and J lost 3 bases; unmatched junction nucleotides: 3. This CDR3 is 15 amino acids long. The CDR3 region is CASSSTGGYTGELFF. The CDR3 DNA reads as TGCGCCAGCAGCTCGACAGGGGGATACACCGGGGAGCTGTTTTTT.

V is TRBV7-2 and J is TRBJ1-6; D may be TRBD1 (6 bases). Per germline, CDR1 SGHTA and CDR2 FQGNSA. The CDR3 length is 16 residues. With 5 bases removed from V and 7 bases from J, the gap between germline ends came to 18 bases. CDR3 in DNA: TGTGCCAGCAGCCCTACACTTACAACAGGGAATTCACCCCTCCACTTT. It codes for CASSPTLTTGNSPLHF. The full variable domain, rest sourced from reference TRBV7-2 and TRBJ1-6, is GAGVSQSPSNKVTEKGKDVELRCDPISGHTALYWYRQSLGQGLEFLIYFQGNSAPDKSGLPSDRFSAERTGGSVSTLTIQRTQQEDSAVYLCASSPTLTTGNSPLHFGNGTRLTVT.

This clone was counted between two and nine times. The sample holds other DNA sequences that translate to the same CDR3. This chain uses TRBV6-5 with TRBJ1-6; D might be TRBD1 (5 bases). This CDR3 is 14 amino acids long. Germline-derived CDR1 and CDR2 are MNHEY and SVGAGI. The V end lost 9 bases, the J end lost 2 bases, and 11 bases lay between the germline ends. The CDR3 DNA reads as TGTGCCAGTTCTTCAGGGCCCTATAATTCACCCCTCCACTTT. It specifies CASSSGPYNSPLHF.

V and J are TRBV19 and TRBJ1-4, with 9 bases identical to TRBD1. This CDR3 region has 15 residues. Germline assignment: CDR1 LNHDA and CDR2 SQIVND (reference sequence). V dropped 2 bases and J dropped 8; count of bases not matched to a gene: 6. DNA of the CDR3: TGTGCCAGTAGTATATGGGGGACAGGGCAAGAAAAACTGTTTTTT. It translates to CASSIWGTGQEKLFF.

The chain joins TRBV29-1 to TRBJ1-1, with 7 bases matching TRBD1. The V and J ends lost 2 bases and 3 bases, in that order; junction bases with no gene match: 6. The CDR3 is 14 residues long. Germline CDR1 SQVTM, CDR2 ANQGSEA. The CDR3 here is CSVERLQGDTEAFF. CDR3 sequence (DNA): TGCAGCGTTGAACGCCTTCAGGGGGACACTGAAGCTTTCTTT. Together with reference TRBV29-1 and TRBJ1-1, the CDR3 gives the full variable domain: SAVISQKPSRDICQRGTSLTIQCQVDSQVTMMFWYRQQPGQSLTLIATANQGSEATYESGFVIDKFPISRPNLTFSTLTVSNMSPEDSSIYLCSVERLQGDTEAFFGQGTRLTVV.

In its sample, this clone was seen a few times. CDR3 in DNA: TGTGCCAGCTCACCCGGGGTAGCCAAAAACATTCAGTACTTC. Translation: CASSPGVAKNIQYF. This chain uses TRBV18 with TRBJ2-4, with D perhaps TRBD2 (5 bases). The CDR3 runs 14 residues. Between the trimmed V and J ends, which lost 3 bases and 0 bases, there was a span of 6 bases. From germline, CDR1 is KGHSH and CDR2 LQKENI. The complete variable domain, with remaining parts taken from reference TRBV18 and TRBJ2-4, reads NAGVMQNPRHLVRRRGQEARLRCSPMKGHSHVYWYRQLPEEGLKFMVYLQKENIIDESGMPKERFSAEFPKEGPSILRIQQVVRGDSAAYFCASSPGVAKNIQYFGAGTRLSVL.

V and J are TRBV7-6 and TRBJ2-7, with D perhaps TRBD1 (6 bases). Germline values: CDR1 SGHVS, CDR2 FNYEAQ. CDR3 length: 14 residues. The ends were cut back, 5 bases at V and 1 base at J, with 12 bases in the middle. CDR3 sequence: CASSAKGVSYEQYF. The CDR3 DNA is TGTGCCAGCAGCGCCAAGGGGGTGTCCTACGAGCAGTACTTC.

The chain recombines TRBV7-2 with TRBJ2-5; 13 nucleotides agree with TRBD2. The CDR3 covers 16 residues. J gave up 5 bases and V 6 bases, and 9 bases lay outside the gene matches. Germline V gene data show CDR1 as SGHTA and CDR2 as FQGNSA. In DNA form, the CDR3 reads TGTGCCAGCAGTTGGACTAGCGGGAGTATGTGGGAGACCCAGTACTTC. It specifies CASSWTSGSMWETQYF.

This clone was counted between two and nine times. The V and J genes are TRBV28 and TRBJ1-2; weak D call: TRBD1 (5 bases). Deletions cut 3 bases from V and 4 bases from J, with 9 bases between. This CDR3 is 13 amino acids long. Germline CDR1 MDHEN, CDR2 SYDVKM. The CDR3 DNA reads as TGTGCCAGCAGTTTGGCGCAGGGCTATGGCTACACCTTC. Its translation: CASSLAQGYGYTF.

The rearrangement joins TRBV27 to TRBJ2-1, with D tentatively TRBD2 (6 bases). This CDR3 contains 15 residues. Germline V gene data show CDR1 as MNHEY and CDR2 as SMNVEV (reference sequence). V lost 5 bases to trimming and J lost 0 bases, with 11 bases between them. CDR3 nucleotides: TGTGCCAGCAGTGTGGGACTGAGCTCCTACAATGAGCAGTTCTTC. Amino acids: CASSVGLSSYNEQFF.

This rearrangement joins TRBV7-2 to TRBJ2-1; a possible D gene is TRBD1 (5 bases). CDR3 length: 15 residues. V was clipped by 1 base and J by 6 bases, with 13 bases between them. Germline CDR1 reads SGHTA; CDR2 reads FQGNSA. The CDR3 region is CASSLVRVGSNEQFF. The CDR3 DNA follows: TGTGCCAGCAGCTTAGTCAGGGTTGGATCCAATGAGCAGTTCTTC.

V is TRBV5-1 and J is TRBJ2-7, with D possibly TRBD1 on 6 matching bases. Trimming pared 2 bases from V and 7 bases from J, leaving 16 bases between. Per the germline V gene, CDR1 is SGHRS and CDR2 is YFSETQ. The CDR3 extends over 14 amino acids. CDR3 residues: CASSFGAGVREQYF. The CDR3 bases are TGCGCCAGCAGCTTCGGCGCAGGGGTACGAGAGCAGTACTTC.

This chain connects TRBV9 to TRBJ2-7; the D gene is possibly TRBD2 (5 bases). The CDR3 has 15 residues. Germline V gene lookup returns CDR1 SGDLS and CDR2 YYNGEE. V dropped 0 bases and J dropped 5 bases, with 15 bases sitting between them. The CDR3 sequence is CASSVGAGRSNEQYF. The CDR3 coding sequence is TGTGCCAGCAGCGTAGGCGCGGGTCGGAGTAACGAGCAGTACTTC.

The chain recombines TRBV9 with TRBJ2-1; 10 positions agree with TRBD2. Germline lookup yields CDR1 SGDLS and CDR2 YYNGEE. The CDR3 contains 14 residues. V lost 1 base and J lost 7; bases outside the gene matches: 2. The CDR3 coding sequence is TGTGCCAGCAGCGTACTAGCGGGAGCAAATGAGCAGTTCTTC. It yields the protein CASSVLAGANEQFF.

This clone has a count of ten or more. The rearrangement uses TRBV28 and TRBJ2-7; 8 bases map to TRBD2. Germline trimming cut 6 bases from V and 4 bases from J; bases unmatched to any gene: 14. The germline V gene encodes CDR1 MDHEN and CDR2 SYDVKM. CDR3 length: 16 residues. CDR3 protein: CASRSTRAGDSYEQYF. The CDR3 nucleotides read TGTGCCAGCAGGTCGACCCGAGCGGGAGATTCGTACGAGCAGTACTTC. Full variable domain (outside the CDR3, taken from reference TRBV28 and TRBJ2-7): DVKVTQSSRYLVKRTGEKVFLECVQDMDHENMFWYRQDPGLGLRLIYFSYDVKMKEKGDIPEGYSVSREKKERFSLILESASTNQTSMYLCASRSTRAGDSYEQYFGPGTRLTVT.

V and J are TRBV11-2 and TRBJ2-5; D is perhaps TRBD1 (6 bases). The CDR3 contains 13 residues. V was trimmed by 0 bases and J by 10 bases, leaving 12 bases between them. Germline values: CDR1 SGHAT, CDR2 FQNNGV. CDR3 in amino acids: CASSLEGGSDQYF. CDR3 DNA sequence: TGTGCCAGCAGCTTAGAAGGGGGTAGCGACCAGTACTTC.

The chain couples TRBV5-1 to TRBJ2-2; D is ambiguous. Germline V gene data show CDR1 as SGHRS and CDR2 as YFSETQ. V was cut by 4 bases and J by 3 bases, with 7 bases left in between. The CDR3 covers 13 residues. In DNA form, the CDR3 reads TGCGCCAGCAGCGACAAGGACACCGGGGAGCTGTTTTTT. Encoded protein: CASSDKDTGELFF.

CDR3 region: CASSLTPMNTEAFF. The DNA for the CDR3 is TGCGCCAGCAGCTTGACACCCATGAACACTGAAGCTTTCTTT. V and J are TRBV5-1 and TRBJ1-1; D unresolved. V lost 1 base, J lost 0 bases, and 7 bases lay in between. Germline assignment: CDR1 SGHRS and CDR2 YFSETQ. The CDR3 consists of 14 residues.

For the CDR3, the DNA is TGTGCCAGCAGCTGGCAGGGTCCCGCGGATGAGCAGTTCTTC. It yields the protein CASSWQGPADEQFF. The rearrangement uses TRBV5-5 and TRBJ2-1; TRBD1 is a possible D gene (5 bases). Trimming removed 3 bases at V and 8 bases at J, with 15 bases between. The CDR3 sequence is 14 residues long. Looked up from germline, CDR1 is SGHKS and CDR2 is YYEKEE (reference sequence).

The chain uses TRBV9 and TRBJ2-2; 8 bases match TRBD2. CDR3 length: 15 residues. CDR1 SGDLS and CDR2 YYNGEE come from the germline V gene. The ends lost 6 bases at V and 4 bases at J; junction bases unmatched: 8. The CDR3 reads CASTSSGSLTGELFF. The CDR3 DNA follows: TGTGCCAGCACTTCTAGCGGGTCCCTCACCGGGGAGCTGTTTTTT.

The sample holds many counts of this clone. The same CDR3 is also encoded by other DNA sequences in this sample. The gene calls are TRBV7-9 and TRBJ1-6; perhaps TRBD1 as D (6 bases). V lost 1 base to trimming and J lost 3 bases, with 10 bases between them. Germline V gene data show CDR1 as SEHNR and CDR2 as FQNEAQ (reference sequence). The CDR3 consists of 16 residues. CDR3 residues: CASSLGQGFYNSPLHF. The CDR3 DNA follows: TGTGCCAGCAGCTTAGGCCAGGGGTTCTATAATTCACCCCTCCACTTT.

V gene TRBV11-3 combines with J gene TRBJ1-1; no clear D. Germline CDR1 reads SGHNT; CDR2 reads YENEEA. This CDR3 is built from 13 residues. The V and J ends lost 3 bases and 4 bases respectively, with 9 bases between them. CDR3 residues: CASSLRIGTEAFF. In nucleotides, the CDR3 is TGTGCCAGCAGCTTGAGGATCGGCACTGAAGCTTTCTTT. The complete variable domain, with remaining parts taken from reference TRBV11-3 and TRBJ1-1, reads EAGVVQSPRYKIIEKKQPVAFWCNPISGHNTLYWYLQNLGQGPELLIRYENEEAVDDSQLPKDRFSAERLKGVDSTLKIQPAELGDSAVYLCASSLRIGTEAFFGQGTRLTVV.

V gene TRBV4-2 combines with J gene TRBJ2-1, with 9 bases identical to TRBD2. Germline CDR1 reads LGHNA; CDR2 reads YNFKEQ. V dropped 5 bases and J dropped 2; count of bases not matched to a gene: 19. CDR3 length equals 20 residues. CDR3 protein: CASSARGFGWAGGAYNEQFF. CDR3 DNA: TGTGCCAGCAGCGCGAGGGGGTTTGGTTGGGCGGGAGGGGCCTACAATGAGCAGTTCTTC.

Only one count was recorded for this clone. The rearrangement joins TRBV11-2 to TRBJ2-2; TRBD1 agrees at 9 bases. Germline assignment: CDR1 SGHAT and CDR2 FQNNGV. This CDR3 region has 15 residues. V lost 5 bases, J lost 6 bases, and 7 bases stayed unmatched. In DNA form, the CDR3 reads TGTGCCAGCAGCCTCACACAGGGGGCTGCCGGGGAGCTGTTTTTT. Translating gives CASSLTQGAAGELFF. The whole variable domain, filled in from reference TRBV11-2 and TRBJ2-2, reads EAGVAQSPRYKIIEKRQSVAFWCNPISGHATLYWYQQILGQGPKLLIQFQNNGVVDDSQLPKDRFSAERLKGVDSTLKIQPAKLEDSAVYLCASSLTQGAAGELFFGEGSRLTVL.

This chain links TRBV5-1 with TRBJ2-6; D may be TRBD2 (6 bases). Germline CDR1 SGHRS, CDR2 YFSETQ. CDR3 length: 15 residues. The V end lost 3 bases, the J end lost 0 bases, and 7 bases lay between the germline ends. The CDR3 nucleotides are TGCGCCAGCAGCTGGGGGGTCTCTGGGGCCAACGTCCTGACTTTC. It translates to CASSWGVSGANVLTF. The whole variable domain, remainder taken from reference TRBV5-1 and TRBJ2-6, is KAGVTQTPRYLIKTRGQQVTLSCSPISGHRSVSWYQQTPGQGLQFLFEYFSETQRNKGNFPGRFSGRQFSNSRSEMNVSTLELGDSALYLCASSWGVSGANVLTFGAGSRLTVL.

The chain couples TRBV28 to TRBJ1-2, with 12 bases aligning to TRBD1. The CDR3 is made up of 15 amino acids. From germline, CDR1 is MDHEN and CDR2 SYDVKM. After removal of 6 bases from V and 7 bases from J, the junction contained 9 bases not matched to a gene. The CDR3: CASSLPRDRGLGYTF. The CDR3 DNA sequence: TGTGCCAGCAGCCTCCCCAGGGACAGGGGGCTTGGCTACACCTTC.